A selection of T cell receptor beta chains follows, all from one sample in a study of CD8+ T cells in alopecia areata. Here immunoSEQ multiplex PCR was the method, and the copy in TCRdb shows in-frame clones only, minus some. The table has tens of thousands of clones, just over 70% seen once. Specimen: CD8+ T cells sorted from blood, collected at approximately week 45, from a patient treated with tofacitinib. The receptors derive from a human donor with alopecia areata. Both conserved end residues are part of each CDR3. D genes are given only for firm matches. Rows may omit the clone size; those that give it use once, few, many or a size class.

abundance,d_gene,v_gene,j_gene,CDR3aa,CDR3nt
few,.,TRBV5-4,TRBJ2-7,CASSQVADSYEQYF,TGCGCCAGCAGCCAAGTAGCGGACTCCTACGAGCAGTACTTC
.,.,TRBV30,TRBJ1-2,CAWSVDGRYEGYTF,TGTGCCTGGAGTGTAGACGGACGGTACGAGGGGTACACCTTC
.,.,TRBV29-1,TRBJ2-1,CSALGGAGNEQFF,TGCAGCGCCCTAGGGGGGGCCGGGAATGAGCAGTTCTTC
once,.,TRBV6-7,TRBJ2-3,CASAPLIRLNTDTQYF,TGTGCCAGCGCCCCCCTCATTCGGCTGAACACAGATACGCAGTATTTT
.,.,TRBV7-2,TRBJ1-1,CASSLDLTAEAFF,TGTGCCAGCAGCTTAGATCTCACAGCTGAAGCTTTCTTT
.,.,TRBV11-2,TRBJ2-5,CASSLSPGQETQYF,TGTGCCAGCAGCTTATCCCCAGGACAAGAGACCCAGTACTTC
.,.,TRBV12-5,TRBJ2-3,CASGLPGSGADTQYF,TGTGCTAGTGGTCTCCCAGGCTCCGGCGCAGATACGCAGTATTTT
.,TRBD1,TRBV5-6,TRBJ1-2,CASSLRQGGTYGYTF,TGTGCCAGCAGCTTACGACAGGGGGGGACCTATGGCTACACCTTC
.,.,TRBV6-5,TRBJ1-6,CASSLKWGAPLHF,TGTGCCAGCAGCCTAAAGTGGGGGGCACCCCTCCACTTT
few,.,TRBV29-1,TRBJ2-7,CSVLGYEQYF,TGCAGCGTTTTGGGATACGAGCAGTACTTC
.,TRBD2,TRBV2,TRBJ2-2,CASSEREEGPGELFF,TGTGCCAGCAGTGAACGGGAGGAAGGGCCCGGGGAGCTGTTTTTT
.,.,TRBV19,TRBJ1-1,CASHPGARTEAFF,TGTGCCAGTCACCCGGGGGCGCGGACTGAAGCTTTCTTT
.,.,TRBV19,TRBJ1-2,CASRGATGDNYGYTF,TGTGCCAGTAGGGGTGCAACCGGAGATAACTATGGCTACACCTTC
few,TRBD2,TRBV11-2,TRBJ2-5,CASSLGGFQETQYF,TGTGCCAGCAGCTTGGGGGGGTTCCAAGAGACCCAGTACTTC
.,TRBD1,TRBV10-3,TRBJ1-1,CAISDRGNRNTEAFF,TGTGCCATCAGTGACAGGGGGAACAGGAACACTGAAGCTTTCTTT
.,.,TRBV29-1,TRBJ1-2,CSVEGGPGHDYGYTF,TGCAGCGTTGAAGGGGGCCCGGGGCACGACTATGGCTACACCTTC
.,TRBD1,TRBV6-1,TRBJ2-5,CASSEGTGAEETQYF,TGTGCCAGCAGTGAAGGGACAGGGGCAGAAGAGACCCAGTACTTC
.,TRBD1,TRBV30,TRBJ2-7,CAWGQGLEQYF,TGTGCCTGGGGACAGGGGCTCGAGCAGTACTTC
few,.,TRBV15,TRBJ1-1,CATSRVSGAEAFF,TGTGCCACCAGCAGAGTCTCCGGCGCTGAAGCTTTCTTT
once,.,TRBV27,TRBJ2-2,CASSWSVNTGELFF,TGTGCCAGCAGTTGGTCGGTTAACACCGGGGAGCTGTTTTTT
.,.,TRBV6-5,TRBJ1-4,CASSDTTDEKLFF,TGTGCCAGCAGTGACACAACCGATGAAAAACTGTTTTTT
once,.,TRBV5-4,TRBJ1-1,CASSLSPRGTEAFF,TGTGCCAGCAGCTTATCCCCAAGGGGGACCGAAGCTTTCTTT
.,.,TRBV30,TRBJ1-2,CAWSNSVRNGYTF,TGTGCCTGGAGCAACTCGGTTAGGAATGGCTACACCTTC
.,TRBD1,TRBV10-3,TRBJ1-5,CATRGTDQNNQPQHF,TGTGCCACAAGGGGGACAGACCAAAACAATCAGCCCCAGCATTTT
once,TRBD1,TRBV4-3,TRBJ2-2,CASSQDRTGGTGELFF,TGCGCCAGCAGCCAAGATAGGACAGGGGGCACCGGGGAGCTGTTTTTT
few,.,TRBV30,TRBJ1-2,CAWQGNNYGYTF,TGTGCCTGGCAGGGGAACAACTATGGCTACACCTTC
.,.,TRBV5-6,TRBJ2-7,CASSFIRDEQYF,TGTGCCAGCAGCTTTATAAGGGACGAGCAGTACTTC
.,.,TRBV30,TRBJ1-1,CAWSLLGETEAFF,TGTGCCTGGAGTTTGTTAGGGGAAACTGAAGCTTTCTTT